The 26 T cell receptor beta chains given below trace back to one sample, sequenced in a study of blood T cell repertoires in COVID-19. TCRdb's table, derived via immunoSEQ multiplex PCR, lists solely in-frame clones and lacks some. Here the sample spans 80,000 or so clones, 80% being singletons. Specimen: peripheral blood. The source of these receptors is a woman aged 70-85 years with acute or convalescent COVID-19.

This chain joins TRBV5-7 and TRBJ2-7, with unresolved D. TRBV5-7 is sorted into the ORF group, with uncertain function. The CDR3 covers 12 residues. Trimming pared 0 bases from V and 6 bases from J, leaving 7 bases between. The CDR3 DNA is TGTGCCAGCAGCTTGGCCTTGTTCGAGCAGTACTTC. Amino acid sequence: CASSLALFEQYF.

In DNA form, the CDR3 reads TGTGCCAGCAGCTTATGGCAGAGCGCTGCGGAAGAGACCCAGTACTTC. Amino acids: CASSLWQSAAEETQYF. J is TRBJ2-5 and V is TRBV11-3; D gene uncertain. V lost 2 bases and J lost 3, with 16 bases in between. This CDR3 has 16 residues. The germline gives CDR1 SGHNT, CDR2 YENEEA.

This clone came up once. The chain couples TRBV27 to TRBJ2-1; no clear D gene. V lost 1 base, J lost 7 bases, and 11 bases lay in between. The CDR3 has 14 amino acids. The germline V gene has CDR1 MNHEY and CDR2 SMNVEV (reference sequence). As DNA, the CDR3 is TGTGCCAGCAGTTTATTGTTAGCCCCAAATGAGCAGTTCTTC. Translating gives CASSLLLAPNEQFF.

V is TRBV5-8 and J is TRBJ1-1; D may be TRBD1 (6 bases). Trimming removed 4 bases from V and 1 base from J, with 17 bases in between. From germline, CDR1 is SGHTS and CDR2 YDEGEE. This CDR3 has 16 amino acids. The CDR3 nucleotides are TGTGCCAGCAGCCACCTACAGGGCGTGTGGAACACTGAAGCTTTCTTT. Translating it yields CASSHLQGVWNTEAFF.

The rearrangement joins TRBV7-9 to TRBJ2-2; the D gene is possibly TRBD2 (7 bases). This CDR3 has 16 residues. With 0 bases removed from V and 0 bases from J, the gap between germline ends came to 8 bases. The germline V gene has CDR1 SEHNR and CDR2 FQNEAQ (reference sequence). Written as DNA, the CDR3 is TGTGCCAGCAGCTTAGCGGGGGGGCCGAACACCGGGGAGCTGTTTTTT. Its translation: CASSLAGGPNTGELFF.

The gene calls are TRBV9 and TRBJ1-3; D remains ambiguous. V was trimmed by 2 bases and J by 3 bases, leaving 6 bases between them. The CDR3 extends over 13 amino acids. Germline V gene lookup returns CDR1 SGDLS and CDR2 YYNGEE. CDR3 coding DNA: TGTGCCAGCAGCGTCTCCAGTGGAAACACCATATATTTT. The encoded protein is CASSVSSGNTIYF.

The genes are TRBV7-9 and TRBJ2-1, with TRBD2 as a possible D gene (6 bases). The CDR3 loop spans 15 amino acids. Germline values: CDR1 SEHNR, CDR2 FQNEAQ (reference sequence). Trimming removed 2 bases from V and 5 bases from J, with 13 bases in between. The CDR3 reads CASSLYGGDDNEQFF. The CDR3 DNA sequence: TGTGCCAGCAGCTTATACGGGGGAGACGACAATGAGCAGTTCTTC.

This clone has a single count. The chain employs TRBV5-1 and TRBJ1-2, with a possible D match to TRBD1 (6 bases). The CDR3 length is 15 residues. Germline CDR1 SGHRS, CDR2 YFSETQ. The V end lost 1 base, the J end lost 0 bases, and 10 bases lay between the germline ends. The CDR3 protein is CASSLRPGANYGYTF. DNA for the CDR3: TGCGCCAGCAGCTTGCGTCCAGGGGCTAACTATGGCTACACCTTC. Variable domain in full (rest from reference TRBV5-1 and TRBJ1-2): KAGVTQTPRYLIKTRGQQVTLSCSPISGHRSVSWYQQTPGQGLQFLFEYFSETQRNKGNFPGRFSGRQFSNSRSEMNVSTLELGDSALYLCASSLRPGANYGYTFGSGTRLTVV.

This clone was seen only once. The rearrangement joins TRBV10-3 to TRBJ2-7, with 10 nucleotides matching TRBD1. Germline CDR1 is ENHRY and CDR2 is SYGVKD. The CDR3 loop spans 15 amino acids. V dropped 3 bases and J dropped 2; count of bases not matched to a gene: 4. The chain's CDR3 is CAISEHDRGPYEQYF. The DNA of the CDR3 is TGTGCCATCAGTGAACACGACAGGGGGCCCTACGAGCAGTACTTC.

This sequence joins TRBV4-3 and TRBJ2-5, with 7 positions matching TRBD2. Unmatched junction bases numbered 6, after V lost 0 bases and J lost 2 bases. Germline CDR1 is LGHNA and CDR2 is YSLEER. The CDR3 has 16 residues. This CDR3 is CASSQEAPSGQETQYF. The CDR3 DNA sequence: TGCGCCAGCAGCCAAGAGGCCCCTAGCGGACAAGAGACCCAGTACTTC.

V gene TRBV29-1 combines with J gene TRBJ1-2, with a weak D call TRBD1 (5 bases). CDR1 is SQVTM and CDR2 is ANQGSEA in the germline V gene. Trimming stripped 2 bases from V and 10 bases from J, with 11 bases between. The CDR3 covers 11 residues. The CDR3 coding sequence is TGCAGCGTTGAACTGGGGCCTGACTACACCTTC. It yields the protein CSVELGPDYTF. Full variable domain (remainder filled in from reference TRBV29-1 and TRBJ1-2): SAVISQKPSRDICQRGTSLTIQCQVDSQVTMMFWYRQQPGQSLTLIATANQGSEATYESGFVIDKFPISRPNLTFSTLTVSNMSPEDSSIYLCSVELGPDYTFGSGTRLTVV.

The chain has TRBV4-1 and TRBJ2-7; 8 bases map to TRBD1. This CDR3 comprises 15 residues. J lost 3 bases, V lost 3 bases, and 7 bases had no gene match. Germline V gene lookup returns CDR1 MGHRA and CDR2 YSYEKL. Here the CDR3 reads CASSQQTGAIYEQYF. CDR3 nucleotide sequence: TGCGCCAGCAGCCAGCAGACAGGGGCGATCTACGAGCAGTACTTC.

The rearrangement uses TRBV18 and TRBJ2-5; 7 nucleotides match TRBD1. V dropped 2 bases and J dropped 5; count of bases not matched to a gene: 5. CDR1 KGHSH and CDR2 LQKENI come from the germline V gene. This CDR3 is 14 amino acids long. The CDR3 DNA is TGTGCCAGCTCACCAGACAGGGTGACGGAGACCCAGTACTTC. Its translation: CASSPDRVTETQYF.

The chain combines TRBV29-1 with TRBJ2-5; D gene uncertain. V lost 5 bases and J lost 5, with 18 bases in between. The CDR3 runs to 14 residues. CDR1 and CDR2 (germline): SQVTM, ANQGSEA. Written as DNA, the CDR3 is TGCAGCGTTAGACCTCGGGTCGGTGGCGAGACCCAGTACTTC. It is translated as CSVRPRVGGETQYF. Supplemented by reference TRBV29-1 and TRBJ2-5, the full variable domain reads SAVISQKPSRDICQRGTSLTIQCQVDSQVTMMFWYRQQPGQSLTLIATANQGSEATYESGFVIDKFPISRPNLTFSTLTVSNMSPEDSSIYLCSVRPRVGGETQYFGPGTRLLVL.

V and J are TRBV10-1 and TRBJ2-5; TRBD2 agrees at 8 bases. Germline CDR1 is WNHNN and CDR2 is SYGVQD (reference sequence). The V gene end was trimmed by 2 bases and the J gene end by 2 bases; junction bases not matched to a gene: 7. The CDR3 contains 16 residues. In nucleotides, the CDR3 is TGCGCCAGCAGTGAGCGCCCAGCGGGGGATCAAGAGACCCAGTACTTC. It translates to CASSERPAGDQETQYF.

V usage is TRBV2 and J usage is TRBJ2-7; 9 bases fit TRBD1. The germline gives CDR1 SNHLY, CDR2 FYNNEI. V shed 7 bases and J 4 bases; nucleotides not matched to a gene: 8. The CDR3 totals 14 residues. CDR3: CASTPGTGLYEQYF. CDR3 in DNA: TGTGCCAGCACTCCCGGGACAGGGCTTTACGAGCAGTACTTC.

The rearrangement links TRBV7-2 to TRBJ2-7; D unclear. Germline CDR1 is SGHTA and CDR2 is FQGNSA. The CDR3 totals 16 residues. Trimming removed 5 bases at V and 1 base at J, with 18 bases between. The CDR3 here is CASSNRFGPRSYEQYF. The CDR3 DNA is TGTGCCAGCAGCAATCGATTTGGGCCTCGGTCCTACGAGCAGTACTTC.

The chain recombines TRBV7-9 with TRBJ1-1; no clear D. The CDR3 loop spans 13 amino acids. V was cut by 5 bases and J by 8 bases, with 15 bases left in between. In germline, CDR1 is SEHNR, CDR2 FQNEAQ (reference sequence). The CDR3 DNA sequence: TGTGCCAGCAGCCGAGCGGGCAGCTGGGAAGCTTTCTTT. Its translation: CASSRAGSWEAFF. Filled out from reference TRBV7-9 and TRBJ1-1, the complete variable domain reads DTGVSQNPRHKITKRGQNVTFRCDPISEHNRLYWYRQTLGQGPEFLTYFQNEAQLEKSRLLSDRFSAERPKGSFSTLEIQRTEQGDSAMYLCASSRAGSWEAFFGQGTRLTVV.

The CDR3 protein is CASSQAGLSTDTQYF. In DNA, the CDR3 is TGTGCCAGCAGCCAGGCAGGCCTTAGCACAGATACGCAGTATTTT. This chain links TRBV7-9 with TRBJ2-3; D unclear. Germline V gene lookup returns CDR1 SEHNR and CDR2 FQNEAQ (reference sequence). The CDR3 spans 15 residues. V lost 5 bases, J lost 0 bases, and 12 bases lay in between.

V and J are TRBV19 and TRBJ1-3; D possibly corresponds to TRBD1 (6 bases). Trimming pared 7 bases from V and 0 bases from J, leaving 13 bases between. Germline-derived CDR1 and CDR2 are LNHDA and SQIVND (reference sequence). The CDR3 is 15 residues long. In DNA, the CDR3 is TGTGCCAGTAACCCGACAGGCCCCTCTGGAAACACCATATATTTT. It encodes CASNPTGPSGNTIYF.

The chain is built from TRBV19 and TRBJ1-6; the match to TRBD1 covers 8 bases. V trimming: 4 bases; J trimming: 6 bases; junction bases outside the gene matches: 8. This CDR3 spans 16 amino acids. Germline V gene sequence: CDR1 LNHDA, CDR2 SQIVND (reference sequence). The CDR3 spells CASSKEWTGSNSPLHF. The CDR3 DNA reads TGTGCCAGTAGTAAGGAATGGACAGGGAGTAATTCACCCCTCCACTTT.

V is TRBV11-3 and J is TRBJ2-2; 9 bases match TRBD2. V lost 2 bases, J lost 2 bases, and 3 bases stayed unmatched. The CDR3 is 16 residues long. Germline loops: CDR1 SGHNT, CDR2 YENEEA. The chain's CDR3 is CASSLRLAANTGELFF. For the CDR3, the DNA is TGTGCCAGCAGCTTACGACTAGCGGCCAACACCGGGGAGCTGTTTTTT.

The chain uses TRBV7-3 and TRBJ2-7; D might be TRBD2 (6 bases). CDR1 is SGHTA and CDR2 is FQGTGA in the germline V gene. Trimming stripped 5 bases from V and 7 bases from J, with 15 bases between. This CDR3 has 13 amino acids. CDR3 DNA sequence: TGTGCCAGCAGCCCGGGGGACCCGGGAGAGCAGTACTTC. Translation: CASSPGDPGEQYF.

The CDR3 nucleotides are TGTGCCAGCAGCTCGGGACAGCGTGAAGCTTTCTTT. This encodes CASSSGQREAFF. The V call is TRBV7-2, the J call TRBJ1-1, with 7 bases matching TRBD1. This CDR3 comprises 12 residues. The V segment lost 4 bases and the J segment 7 bases; nucleotides outside the gene matches: 3. Per germline, CDR1 SGHTA and CDR2 FQGNSA.

The chain carries TRBV29-1 and TRBJ2-7, with a tentative D call TRBD2 (5 bases). Germline V gene lookup returns CDR1 SQVTM and CDR2 ANQGSEA. The V and J ends lost 3 bases and 2 bases respectively, with 8 bases between them. This CDR3 comprises 12 residues. The CDR3 DNA reads TGCAGCGTTGACGGGGAACCCTACGAGCAGTACTTC. Translated, it gives CSVDGEPYEQYF.

The rearrangement links TRBV9 to TRBJ1-2; the D gene is possibly TRBD1 (5 bases). V was shortened by 4 bases and J by 4 bases, with 8 bases between the two germline ends. CDR1 is SGDLS, CDR2 YYNGEE, per germline. The CDR3 consists of 12 residues. The CDR3 loop reads CASSPDTYGYTF. CDR3 DNA sequence: TGTGCCAGCAGCCCGGACACCTATGGCTACACCTTC.